This TCR beta chain was identified in a study of T cell repertoires in cytomegalovirus infection (dated by TCRdb to between 2018 and 2021). About the study as a whole: Because public TCR beta signatures pointed to carriage of CMV infection together with the matching HLA type, the HLA type of each donor mattered for the analysis. The research as a whole found: The ex vivo response was dominated by HLA-C-restricted CMV-specific TCR beta clonotypes, which also provided the single most frequent clonotype in two of eight donors. Carriers of CMV infection plus the relevant HLA type were discriminated by the cumulative frequency of public TCR beta family members in the study cohort and in an independent roughly 350-donor cohort.

Sequencing relied on an Illumina HiSeq 1500. Using fastp trimming at Q25 and MiXCR clonotype assembly, TCRdb reanalyzed the public sequencing data and kept in-frame beta chains. For every CDR3 protein sequence, its rows merge into one entry that carries the most common genes and DNA. In this sample the table shows some 450,000 distinct CDR3 sequences, approximately 33% of which occur a single time. Approximately 14% of the sample lies in the top ten. About this clonotype: Its antigen remains unidentified. A junction end diverges from the germline sequence, so it may reflect a read error.

From the cysteine up to the phenylalanine, the CDR3 has a length of 15 residues. This entry keeps only the CDR3 DNA: 45 bases, framed from base 1. As encoded in the germline V gene (reference sequence), CDR1 is LNHDA while CDR2 is SQIVND. The receptor was isolated from a human donor in good health (CMV status not recorded). Some clones in this sample may be carry-over from other donors' samples. Sequenced material: PBMCs. Here the chain combines TRBV19 and TRBJ2-1; the central 12 bases match TRBD2. The CDR3 is CASSTLAGGLNEQVF. The bases are TGTGCCAGTAGTACCCTAGCGGGGGGGCTAAATGAGCAGGTCTTC. When the CDR3 is completed using the reference TRBV19 and TRBJ2-1 genes on either side, the full variable domain is DGGITQSPKYLFRKEGQNVTLSCEQNLNHDAMYWYRQDPGQGLRLIYYSQIVNDFQKGDIAEGYSVSREKKESFPLTVTSAQKNPTAFYLCASSTLAGGLNEQVFGPGTRLTVL.